This T cell receptor beta chain was recorded in a study of molecular identifiers for immune sequencing clone quantification (dated by TCRdb to 2017 to 2018). As for the study more broadly: For a replicate experiment, RNA from approximately 20,000 or 100,000 naive CD8 T cells was divided into five aliquots, and four of the five aliquots were sequenced. This methods study benchmarked molecular-identifier clustering-based TCR repertoire sequencing (MIDCIRS) and TCR RNA copy counting, using CD8 T cells to do so. General findings and caveats noted by the study authors: Highly expanded clone sizes could be underestimated if identical TCR molecules share a barcode. Spiked-in Jurkat TCR RNA (around nine copies' worth), which is not part of the donor repertoire, was contained in the naive libraries. Spiked-in Jurkat TCR RNA equal to a single cell's worth was reported to be detectable even within 1,100,000 naive CD8 T cells. In CMV-specific effector cells, clones with more than 20 RNA copies accounted for over 97% of molecules, whereas in naive cells such clones accounted for under 1%. When barcode sub-clustering was left out, chimeric consensus sequences inflated TCR diversity, with chimeras reaching as high as 47%. About 3 recovered TCR RNA copies per cell were obtained by modeling, versus about ten by digital PCR, implying a capture efficiency of approximately 30%.

Libraries of naive CD8 T cells were built from anywhere between about 17,000 and 1,000,000 sorted cells, with 10%, 30% or 50% of the purified RNA used. On a BD FACSAria II, naive CD8 T cells were FACS-sorted as CD8+CD4-CCR7+CD45RA+ and collected into RLT Plus buffer. Detection sensitivity was tested by spiking Jurkat RNA equal to about 10 TCR copies' worth into samples containing roughly 19,000-1,000,000 naive CD8 T cells. CD8 T cells were enriched using RosetteSep CD8+ T Cell Enrichment Cocktail and Ficoll-Paque, and the enriched cells then underwent ACK red cell lysis. The library came from PCR. Reads for this sample came from a NextSeq 500. Bulk TCR libraries were made following a previously described method, with the TCR primers given in Table S5. The Qiagen AllPrep DNA/RNA kit was used to purify total RNA. Before analysis, reads from multiple sequencing runs of one library were combined. The authors processed their data as follows. Reads were retained only if their TCR constant sequence matched exactly, and those retained reads were trimmed to 150 nt and grouped according to their 12-nt molecular barcodes. Reads in each barcode group were sub-clustered using a 15% Levenshtein threshold, and a quality-weighted consensus sequence was built for each RNA molecule. Non-functional sequences were discarded, and so were lower-count sequences lying one edit away from another sequence. Barcode sub-clusters with fewer than 20% of the maximum read count were removed, based on fitting two negative binomial distributions. Through fastp at Q25 and MiXCR, TCRdb rebuilt clones from the public reads, retaining in-frame beta chains. Every distinct CDR3 protein forms one entry, paired with its most common genes and DNA. The V and J calls were not made by the authors but by TCRdb's processing. The sample includes approximately 320,000 distinct CDR3 sequences, with under 25% observed a single time. The top ten constitute 0.65% to 0.75% of the sample.

The CDR3 contains 15 residues, cysteine and phenylalanine counted. Only the CDR3 DNA is retained, 45 bases long and in frame from the first base. The germline ends are 12 bases apart after V is trimmed by 0 bases and J by 3 bases. The germline V gene (reference sequence) gives CDR1 as SEHNR and CDR2 as FQNEAQ. This clonotype is a singleton in its sample. What antigen it recognizes has not been identified. Base qualities are not recorded, but no much larger clone differs from it by a single base. A solitary read yields weak support. Sequencing was carried out using naive CD8+ T cells from blood, with Jurkat cell RNA spiked in. The sample's cell subset or site label, decoded: FACS-sorted CD8+CD4-CCR7+CD45RA+ naive T cells. This TCR was sampled from a human donor in good health. Some libraries in this study had Jurkat cell RNA spiked in. Recombination joined TRBV7-9 with TRBJ2-7; the best D guess is TRBD1, with 6 bases matching. The CDR3 reads CASSLAGGGHYEQYF. The nucleotides are TGTGCCAGCAGCTTAGCTGGGGGCGGCCACTACGAGCAGTACTTC.